This entry lists 14 T cell receptor beta chains sequenced from one sample in a study of human T cells and chemical hapten exposure. It was from unfractionated whole blood that total RNA was extracted. Each CDR3 protein gets one entry after TCRdb re-called the 5' RACE reads with MiXCR. The table shows 95,000 to 120,000 distinct CDR3 sequences, with approximately 20% occurring only once. The receptors stem from a human donor in good health.

The table lists this clonotype with a few counts. J is TRBJ1-1 and V is TRBV28; TRBD1 might be the D (5 bases). Trimming left V 4 bases short and J 2 bases short, with 14 bases between. CDR1 MDHEN and CDR2 SYDVKM come from the germline V gene. This CDR3 has 15 amino acids. This CDR3 is CASSSPFQGNTEAFF. The DNA for the CDR3 is TGTGCCAGCAGTTCGCCTTTTCAGGGTAACACTGAAGCTTTCTTT.

The chain carries TRBV9 and TRBJ2-2; D ambiguous. This CDR3 is 12 amino acids long. Trimming took off 0 bases at V and 6 bases at J, with 3 bases between the two ends. CDR1 SGDLS and CDR2 YYNGEE come from the germline V gene. This CDR3 reads CASSVVSGELFF. For the CDR3, the DNA is TGTGCCAGCAGCGTAGTGTCCGGGGAGCTGTTTTTT.

This clonotype was observed a handful of times. This chain uses TRBV6-2 or TRBV6-3 with TRBJ1-1; D remains ambiguous. V was cut by 2 bases and J by 3 bases, with 10 bases left in between. From germline, CDR1 is MNHEY and CDR2 SVGEGT. This CDR3 has 14 amino acids. Here the CDR3 reads CASSYRGRDTEAFF. Written as DNA, the CDR3 is TGTGCCAGCAGTTACCGGGGTCGAGACACTGAAGCTTTCTTT.

This chain links TRBV12-3 or TRBV12-4 with TRBJ2-7, with D possibly matching TRBD2 (6 bases). CDR3 length: 17 amino acids. The V end was cut by 2 bases, the J end by 2 bases, with 19 bases between. This chain's CDR3 is CASSLNSLRGGAYEQYF. The CDR3 DNA follows: TGTGCCAGCAGTTTAAACTCCCTGCGGGGCGGAGCCTACGAGCAGTACTTC.

This chain joins TRBV7-9 and TRBJ2-1, with 8 bases lining up with TRBD2. V gave up 7 bases and J gave up 5 bases; unmatched junction bases: 10. The germline V gene has CDR1 SEHNR and CDR2 FQNEAQ (reference sequence). The CDR3 is 15 amino acids. The CDR3 here is CASIHPRGENNEQFF. The CDR3 bases are TGTGCCAGCATCCACCCGCGGGGGGAAAACAATGAGCAGTTCTTC. The full variable domain, its missing parts supplied by reference TRBV7-9 and TRBJ2-1, is DTGVSQNPRHKITKRGQNVTFRCDPISEHNRLYWYRQTLGQGPEFLTYFQNEAQLEKSRLLSDRFSAERPKGSFSTLEIQRTEQGDSAMYLCASIHPRGENNEQFFGPGTRLTVL.

This clonotype was seen a handful of times. This chain connects TRBV9 to TRBJ2-7, with D perhaps TRBD1 (6 bases). Trimming took 3 bases from V and 5 from J, leaving 9 bases between them. This CDR3 spans 12 amino acids. Germline assignment: CDR1 SGDLS and CDR2 YYNGEE. This CDR3 is CASSGGRNEQYF. CDR3 nucleotides: TGTGCCAGCAGCGGGGGGCGGAACGAGCAGTACTTC.

There are a few counts of this clonotype. This chain links TRBV28 with TRBJ2-5; D call uncertain. The germline V gene encodes CDR1 MDHEN and CDR2 SYDVKM. V gave up 2 bases and J gave up 0 bases, with 10 bases separating them. The CDR3 runs 15 residues. CDR3 coding DNA: TGTGCCAGCAGTTTAAGGCCCTGGTACCAAGAGACCCAGTACTTC. This gives the protein CASSLRPWYQETQYF.

The J gene is TRBJ1-3, the V gene TRBV12-3 or TRBV12-4; 7 nucleotides line up with TRBD1. CDR3 size: 16 residues. V shed 7 bases, J shed 0 bases, and the junction held 9 bases outside the gene matches. CDR3: CASTSDRPSSGNTIYF. For the CDR3, the DNA is TGTGCCAGCACTTCGGACAGGCCGAGCTCTGGAAACACCATATATTTT.

The genes are TRBV9 and TRBJ1-1; 8 nucleotides line up with TRBD1. The CDR3 totals 15 residues. J was trimmed by 4 bases and V by 4 bases; bases with no gene match: 9. Looked up from germline, CDR1 is SGDLS and CDR2 is YYNGEE. Here the CDR3 reads CASSLWTGTGTEAFF. DNA for the CDR3: TGTGCCAGCAGCTTATGGACAGGGACGGGCACTGAAGCTTTCTTT.

This clonotype has just a few counts. The V gene is TRBV6-1, the J gene TRBJ1-6; tentative D call: TRBD1 (5 bases). The CDR3 length is 14 residues. V was pared by 3 bases and J by 5 bases, with 8 bases between. CDR1 and CDR2 from the germline V gene are MNHNS and SASEGT. This chain's CDR3 is CASSDPTDNSPLHF. The CDR3 DNA reads TGTGCCAGCAGTGATCCGACAGATAATTCACCCCTCCACTTT.

This clonotype appeared a few times. This chain uses TRBV6-5 with TRBJ1-6; TRBD1 might be the D (5 bases). Per germline, CDR1 MNHEY and CDR2 SVGAGI. The CDR3 has 15 amino acids. Trimming removed 8 bases at V and 6 bases at J, with 17 bases between. The CDR3 DNA reads as TGTGCCAGCTATCCCTCCGGGGCCGTTAATTCACCCCTCCACTTT. Residues: CASYPSGAVNSPLHF.

The J gene is TRBJ2-7, the V gene TRBV11-2; D is possibly TRBD1 or TRBD2 (6 bases each). V shed 5 bases and J shed 11 bases, with 19 bases lying between them. The CDR3 sequence is 13 residues long. Germline V gene data show CDR1 as SGHAT and CDR2 as FQNNGV. Here the CDR3 reads CASSPGVGGEKYF. The CDR3 DNA sequence: TGTGCCAGCAGCCCAGGGGTCGGAGGGGAAAAGTACTTC. Combining the CDR3 with reference TRBV11-2 and TRBJ2-7 gives the whole variable domain EAGVAQSPRYKIIEKRQSVAFWCNPISGHATLYWYQQILGQGPKLLIQFQNNGVVDDSQLPKDRFSAERLKGVDSTLKIQPAKLEDSAVYLCASSPGVGGEKYFGPGTRLTVT.

The genes are TRBV4-2 and TRBJ2-6, with D perhaps TRBD1 or TRBD2 (6 bases each). The CDR3 has 16 amino acids. Germline V lookup: CDR1 LGHNA, CDR2 YNFKEQ. V was pared by 4 bases and J by 1 base, with 11 bases between. CDR3 in amino acids: CASSRPGASGANVLTF. CDR3 sequence (DNA): TGTGCCAGCAGCCGCCCGGGGGCATCTGGGGCCAACGTCCTGACTTTC.

This rearrangement joins TRBV12-3 or TRBV12-4 to TRBJ2-7; 8 positions agree with TRBD1. The CDR3 is made up of 15 amino acids. The junction had 4 bases not matched to a gene; V was cut back by 2 bases and J by 1 base. The CDR3 DNA is TGTGCCAGCAGTTTAATGCGGGACAGGTCCTACGAGCAGTACTTC. Translation: CASSLMRDRSYEQYF.